Presented here are 19 T cell receptor beta chains from one specimen sequenced in a study of CD8 T cells in Susac syndrome. Reverse transcription of 0.5 to 1 ug RNA was performed with random hexamers. TCRdb itself ran the immunoSEQ multiplex PCR reads through MiXCR, one entry per CDR3 protein. Among about 210,000 distinct CDR3 sequences listed, approximately 95% were seen once. The sequencing sample was made of CD4+ T cells from PBMCs. Receptors originate from a human donor with multiple sclerosis.

This rearrangement joins TRBV2 to TRBJ2-1; weak D call: TRBD2 (6 bases). The ends were cut back, 3 bases at V and 8 bases at J, with 11 bases in the middle. The CDR3 is 13 amino acids. From germline, CDR1 is SNHLY and CDR2 FYNNEI. The DNA for the CDR3 is TGTGCCAGCAGTGAGACCCAGCGGGATGAGCAGTTCTTC. Its translation is CASSETQRDEQFF.

This sequence joins TRBV3-1 and TRBJ2-7, with 9 bases lining up with TRBD2. This CDR3 contains 15 residues. The germline CDR1 and CDR2 sequences are LGHDT and YNNKEL (reference sequence). Losses at the gene ends were 1 base for V and 5 bases for J; bases not matched to a gene: 6. CDR3 loop: CASSQGSGSYHEQYF. The CDR3, as DNA: TGTGCCAGCAGCCAAGGTAGCGGGAGTTACCACGAGCAGTACTTC.

The chain recombines TRBV5-1 with TRBJ2-7, with 8 bases that match TRBD1. Germline lookup yields CDR1 SGHRS and CDR2 YFSETQ. This CDR3 region has 14 residues. J was trimmed by 6 bases and V by 3 bases; bases with no gene match: 8. The CDR3 bases are TGCGCCAGCAGCTATCAGGGGGCGCCAGGCGAGCAGTACTTC. Amino acid sequence: CASSYQGAPGEQYF.

The chain joins TRBV30 to TRBJ1-3, with D hard to call. Germline V gene lookup returns CDR1 GTSNPN and CDR2 SVGIG (reference sequence). The CDR3 sequence is 14 residues long. Trimming removed 2 bases at V and 0 bases at J, with 8 bases between. The CDR3 reads CAWSLAFSGNTIYF. As DNA, the CDR3 is TGTGCCTGGAGTCTTGCATTCTCTGGAAACACCATATATTTT. The entire variable domain, with the rest obtained from reference TRBV30 and TRBJ1-3, is as follows: SQTIHQWPATLVQPVGSPLSLECTVEGTSNPNLYWYRQAAGRGLQLLFYSVGIGQISSEVPQNLSASRPQDRQFILSSKKLLLSDSGFYLCAWSLAFSGNTIYFGEGSWLTVV.

The CDR3 region has the DNA TGTGCCAGCAGTTTCGGGGCCGTAGACCACTATGGCTACACCTTC. Translated, it gives CASSFGAVDHYGYTF. V and J are TRBV27 and TRBJ1-2; perhaps TRBD1 as D (5 bases). The germline V gene has CDR1 MNHEY and CDR2 SMNVEV (reference sequence). Trimming took off 3 bases at V and 3 bases at J, with 14 bases between the two ends. This CDR3 is built from 15 residues.

The chain carries TRBV30 and TRBJ2-1; tentatively, D is TRBD2 (6 bases). CDR1 and CDR2 from the germline V gene are GTSNPN and SVGIG (reference sequence). The CDR3 covers 11 residues. CDR3 protein: CSSGQYNEQFF. In DNA, the CDR3 is TGTTCGAGCGGGCAATACAATGAGCAGTTCTTC.

The chain combines TRBV29-1 with TRBJ2-3; TRBD1 matches at 7 bases. This CDR3 comprises 14 residues. Trimming removed 7 bases from V and 0 bases from J; junction bases left unmatched: 7. Germline CDR1 is SQVTM and CDR2 is ANQGSEA. CDR3 DNA sequence: TGCAGCGGAAAGAGACAGGGAAGCACAGATACGCAGTATTTT. Translating gives CSGKRQGSTDTQYF.

The chain joins TRBV12-3 or TRBV12-4 to TRBJ2-6; D is ambiguous. The germline V and J ends were trimmed by 3 bases and 0 bases, with 3 bases remaining between them. This CDR3 has 14 amino acids. In DNA, the CDR3 is TGTGCCAGCAGTTTCTTCTCTGGGGCCAACGTCCTGACTTTC. Translation: CASSFFSGANVLTF.

The V call is TRBV27, the J call TRBJ2-5; no reliable D call. Trimming removed 5 bases at V and 0 bases at J, with 7 bases between. The V gene's germline CDR1 is MNHEY and CDR2 SMNVEV (reference sequence). The CDR3 contains 13 residues. In DNA form, the CDR3 reads TGTGCCAGCAGTGGCCCCAACCAAGAGACCCAGTACTTC. Protein product: CASSGPNQETQYF.

The chain combines TRBV2 with TRBJ2-1; a weak D match, TRBD2 (6 bases). Germline CDR1 SNHLY, CDR2 FYNNEI. CDR3 length: 14 amino acids. Trimming took off 4 bases at V and 7 bases at J, with 14 bases between the two ends. The CDR3 DNA is TGTGCCAGCAGTGTCCGACGGGAGATAAATGAGCAGTTCTTC. This sequence encodes CASSVRREINEQFF.

CDR3 protein: CASSRSGGYANTGELFF. The CDR3 bases are TGTGCCAGCAGCAGAAGCGGGGGGTACGCGAACACCGGGGAGCTGTTTTTT. The V call is TRBV7-8, the J call TRBJ2-2; 9 bases map to TRBD2. The germline CDR1 and CDR2 sequences are SGHVS and FQNEAQ. Germline trimming cut 5 bases from V and 0 bases from J; bases unmatched to any gene: 7. The CDR3 is 17 residues long.

The gene calls are TRBV25-1 and TRBJ2-5, with TRBD1 as a possible D gene (6 bases). CDR3 length: 14 amino acids. Germline CDR1 and CDR2: MGHDK and SYGVNS. The germline V and J ends were trimmed by 5 bases and 7 bases, with 17 bases remaining between them. CDR3 protein: CASSLPRGGGTQYF. The CDR3 region has the DNA TGTGCCAGCAGTCTCCCCAGGGGTGGGGGGACCCAGTACTTC.

This sequence joins TRBV7-9 and TRBJ1-2; 9 nucleotides agree with TRBD1. The CDR3 loop spans 15 amino acids. CDR1 and CDR2 from the germline V gene are SEHNR and FQNEAQ (reference sequence). Trimming removed 4 bases from V and 8 bases from J; junction bases left unmatched: 11. For the CDR3, the DNA is TGTGCCAGCAGCTCAACAGGGGGCGCCGCGGCAGGCTACACCTTC. Its translation is CASSSTGGAAAGYTF.

This chain links TRBV11-2 with TRBJ1-1, with D maybe TRBD1 (6 bases). Germline lookup yields CDR1 SGHAT and CDR2 FQNNGV. The CDR3 consists of 13 residues. Between the trimmed V and J ends, which lost 3 bases and 5 bases, there was a span of 10 bases. In DNA form, the CDR3 reads TGTGCCAGCAGCTTCACAGGGAGAACTGAAGCTTTCTTT. It is translated as CASSFTGRTEAFF.

This clonotype was observed once. The CDR3 loop is CASSVGSTTAYEQYF. CDR3 nucleotides: TGTGCCAGCAGCGTCGGGTCGACTACCGCCTACGAGCAGTACTTC. The chain joins TRBV9 to TRBJ2-7, with D perhaps matching TRBD2 (5 bases). The V gene lost 2 bases and the J gene lost 2 bases, with 14 bases spanning the gap. Per the germline V gene, CDR1 is SGDLS and CDR2 is YYNGEE. The CDR3 spans 15 residues.

The genes are TRBV29-1 and TRBJ2-1; 9 positions match TRBD1. CDR1 is SQVTM, CDR2 ANQGSEA, per germline. V lost 3 bases and J lost 10; bases outside the gene matches: 10. There are 14 residues in the CDR3. The DNA for the CDR3 is TGCAGCGTTGATGGGACAGGGATTCTTGGGGAGCAGTTCTTC. Its translation: CSVDGTGILGEQFF.

This clonotype was seen once. The chain is built from TRBV12-3 or TRBV12-4 and TRBJ1-2; 7 nucleotides align to TRBD1. V gave up 5 bases and J gave up 6 bases; unmatched junction bases: 9. The CDR3 extends over 14 amino acids. CDR3 protein: CASSAFDRDNGYTF. The CDR3 DNA is TGTGCCAGCAGTGCCTTTGACAGGGACAATGGCTACACCTTC.

This chain uses TRBV29-1 with TRBJ2-2, with a possible D match to TRBD2 (5 bases). Germline CDR1 reads SQVTM; CDR2 reads ANQGSEA. Trimming shortened V by 7 bases and J by 0 bases, and 12 bases separated the two germline ends. The CDR3 totals 14 residues. This CDR3 is CSAERGANTGELFF. The CDR3 coding sequence is TGCAGCGCCGAACGGGGAGCGAACACCGGGGAGCTGTTTTTT.

The J gene is TRBJ1-5, the V gene TRBV5-1; 7 bases match TRBD1. J lost 5 bases, V lost 3 bases, and 2 bases had no gene match. The germline CDR1 and CDR2 sequences are SGHRS and YFSETQ. The CDR3 is made up of 13 amino acids. CDR3 coding DNA: TGCGCCAGCAGCTACACAGGGGATCAGCCCCAGCATTTT. It encodes CASSYTGDQPQHF.